This T cell receptor (beta chain) was recovered during a study of cytomegalovirus exposure and HLA in healthy donors. Findings and caveats of the study: Because they were indistinguishable, some V segments, including TRBV6-2 and TRBV6-3, were excluded. Reports indicated that the classifier achieved high specificity and sensitivity in diagnosing cytomegalovirus status.

As to this clone: Its antigen remains unidentified.

CDR3 length equals 15 residues. V lost 4 bases to trimming and J lost 4 bases; unmatched junction nucleotides: 7. From germline, CDR1 is SNHLY and CDR2 FYNNEI. PCR was performed using 60 Vbeta and 13 Jbeta primers. Data came from immunoSEQ multiplex PCR; TCRdb stores just in-frame clones and leaves some out. The sample table sets out 95,000 to 150,000 clones. The rearrangement links TRBV2 to TRBJ1-5; 7 bases align to TRBD1. This TCR was sampled from a man aged 18 to 35 in good health and CMV-seronegative. The source material was PBMCs. The CDR3 region has the DNA TGTGCCAGCAGTGTAACAGGGGCAAGTAATCAGCCCCAGCATTTT. Translating gives CASSVTGASNQPQHF.